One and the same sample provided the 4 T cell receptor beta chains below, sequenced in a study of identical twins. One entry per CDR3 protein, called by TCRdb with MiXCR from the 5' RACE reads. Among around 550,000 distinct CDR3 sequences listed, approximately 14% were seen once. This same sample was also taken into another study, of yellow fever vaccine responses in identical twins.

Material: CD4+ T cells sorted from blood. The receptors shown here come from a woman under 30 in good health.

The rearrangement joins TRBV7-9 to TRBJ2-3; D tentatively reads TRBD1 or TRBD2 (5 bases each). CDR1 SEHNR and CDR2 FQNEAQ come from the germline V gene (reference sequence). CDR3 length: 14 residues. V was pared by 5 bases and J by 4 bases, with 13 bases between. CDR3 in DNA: TGTGCCAGCAGCCCGAATGGGACCCCAGATACGCAGTATTTT. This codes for CASSPNGTPDTQYF.

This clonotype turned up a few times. CDR3 loop: CASRNWSSGEKNIQYF. In nucleotides, the CDR3 is TGTGCCAGCAGAAACTGGAGTAGCGGGGAAAAAAACATTCAGTACTTC. V gene TRBV12-3 or TRBV12-4 combines with J gene TRBJ2-4; 8 positions agree with TRBD2. J was trimmed by 4 bases and V by 6 bases; bases with no gene match: 11. The length of the CDR3 is 16 residues.

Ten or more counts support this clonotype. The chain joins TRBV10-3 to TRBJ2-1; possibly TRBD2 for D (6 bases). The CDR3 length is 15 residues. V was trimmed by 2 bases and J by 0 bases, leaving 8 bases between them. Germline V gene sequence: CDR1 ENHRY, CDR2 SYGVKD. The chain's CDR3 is CAISEAGPSYNEQFF. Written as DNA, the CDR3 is TGTGCCATCAGTGAGGCGGGACCCTCCTACAATGAGCAGTTCTTC.

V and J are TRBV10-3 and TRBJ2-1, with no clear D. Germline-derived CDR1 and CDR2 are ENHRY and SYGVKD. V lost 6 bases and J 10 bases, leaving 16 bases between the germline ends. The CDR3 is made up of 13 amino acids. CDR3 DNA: TGTGCCATCAGCAAAAAACCAGCCTACGAGCAGTTCTTC. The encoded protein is CAISKKPAYEQFF.